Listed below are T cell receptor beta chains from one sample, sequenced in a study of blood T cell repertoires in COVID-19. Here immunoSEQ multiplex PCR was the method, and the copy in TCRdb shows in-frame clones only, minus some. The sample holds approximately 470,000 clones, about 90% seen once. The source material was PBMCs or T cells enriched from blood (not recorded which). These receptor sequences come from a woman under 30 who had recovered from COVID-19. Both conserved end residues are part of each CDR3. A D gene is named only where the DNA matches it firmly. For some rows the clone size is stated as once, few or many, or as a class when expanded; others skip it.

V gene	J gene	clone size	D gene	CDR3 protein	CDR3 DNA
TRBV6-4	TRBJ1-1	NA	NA	CASSDSRTDPDTEAFF	TGTGCCAGCAGTGACTCCAGGACAGACCCTGACACTGAAGCTTTCTTT
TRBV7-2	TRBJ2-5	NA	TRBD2	CASSRTSGDQETQYF	TGTGCCAGCAGCCGGACTAGCGGGGACCAAGAGACCCAGTACTTC
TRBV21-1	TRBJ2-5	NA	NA	CASSKDDSCIPGQIQETQYF	TGTGCCAGCAGCAAAGACGATTCCTGTATTCCGGGACAGATCCAAGAGACCCAGTACTTC
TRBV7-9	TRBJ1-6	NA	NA	CASSFSSYNSPLHF	TGTGCCAGCAGCTTCAGCTCCTATAATTCACCCCTCCACTTT
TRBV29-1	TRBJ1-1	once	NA	CSVGRGGNTEAFF	TGCAGCGTTGGGAGGGGAGGGAACACTGAAGCTTTCTTT
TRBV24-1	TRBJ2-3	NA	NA	CATSDPTKPTDTQYF	TGTGCCACCAGTGACCCAACTAAGCCCACAGATACGCAGTATTTT
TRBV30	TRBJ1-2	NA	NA	CASVNYGYTF	TGTGCATCGGTTAACTATGGCTACACCTTC
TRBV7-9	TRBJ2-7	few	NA	CASSSPGLPWEQYF	TGTGCCAGCAGCTCACCGGGACTGCCTTGGGAGCAGTACTTC
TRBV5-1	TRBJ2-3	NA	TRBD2	CASSSGTSRSTDTQYF	TGCGCCAGCAGCTCGGGGACTAGCCGCTCCACAGATACGCAGTATTTT
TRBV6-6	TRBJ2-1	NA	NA	CASSYIGAYNEQFF	TGTGCCAGCAGTTACATAGGGGCCTACAATGAGCAGTTCTTC
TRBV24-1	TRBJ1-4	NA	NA	CATSDGSDEKLFF	TGTGCCACCAGTGATGGCTCTGATGAAAAACTGTTTTTT
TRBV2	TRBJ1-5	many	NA	CASSEFGGNQPQHF	TGTGCCAGCAGTGAGTTCGGGGGGAATCAGCCCCAGCATTTT
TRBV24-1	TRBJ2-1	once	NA	CATSDFQNNEQFF	TGTGCCACCAGTGATTTTCAGAACAATGAGCAGTTCTTC
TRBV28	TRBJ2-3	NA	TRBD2	CASSPHSGKNVYGQYF	TGTGCCAGCAGTCCGCATAGCGGGAAGAATGTATACGGGCAGTATTTT
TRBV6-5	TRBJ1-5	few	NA	CASRLDSNQPQHF	TGTGCCAGCAGGCTAGACAGTAATCAGCCCCAGCATTTT
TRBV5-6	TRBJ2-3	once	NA	CASSFTQGYETDTQYF	TGTGCCAGCAGCTTTACCCAGGGGTACGAAACAGATACGCAGTATTTT
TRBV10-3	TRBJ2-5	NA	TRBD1	CAIMPGDRGIGETQYF	TGTGCCATCATGCCGGGGGACAGGGGTATTGGGGAGACCCAGTACTTC
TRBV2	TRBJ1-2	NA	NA	CASSEGGSYGYTF	TGTGCCAGCAGTGAAGGAGGAAGTTATGGCTACACCTTC
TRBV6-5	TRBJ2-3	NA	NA	CASCPHTAADTQYF	TGTGCCAGCTGCCCACATACCGCGGCAGATACGCAGTATTTT
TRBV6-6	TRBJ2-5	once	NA	CASSPTGGEETQYF	TGTGCCAGCAGTCCGACGGGCGGGGAAGAGACCCAGTACTTC
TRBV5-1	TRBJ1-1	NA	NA	CASSLGQRPTEAFF	TGCGCCAGCAGCTTGGGACAGAGACCCACTGAAGCTTTCTTT
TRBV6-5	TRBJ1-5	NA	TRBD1	CASRGGQGVQPQHF	TGTGCCAGCAGAGGGGGACAGGGGGTTCAGCCCCAGCATTTT
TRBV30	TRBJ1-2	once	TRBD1	CAWKGQGYNYGYTF	TGTGCCTGGAAGGGACAGGGGTATAACTATGGCTACACCTTC
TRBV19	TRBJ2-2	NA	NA	CASSIDSLRVTGELFF	TGTGCCAGTAGTATAGACAGCCTCAGGGTCACCGGGGAGCTGTTTTTT